This T cell receptor (beta chain) was sequenced for a study of blood T cells in healthy people across ages. Whole-study results and caveats: Versus aged donors, long-lived donors had higher diversity and more naive CD4+ cells.

Germline CDR1 reads ENHRY; CDR2 reads SYGVKD. The CDR3 has 13 residues. After removal of 6 bases from V and 7 bases from J, the junction contained 5 bases not matched to a gene. Only a few counts were recorded for this clonotype. Antigen unknown. Primers used in a second PCR of about 6 to 11 cycles were a sample-barcoded 5' primer and a J-beta primer mix. Each CDR3 protein gets one entry after TCRdb re-called the 5' RACE reads with MiXCR. The table shows approximately 880,000 distinct CDR3 sequences, with about 48% occurring only once. The sequenced material came from blood. The chain recombines TRBV10-3 with TRBJ2-1, with TRBD1 matching over 8 bases. The receptor comes from a man aged 30-40 years in good health. The CDR3 nucleotides read TGTGCCATCAGACGACAGGGGCGAAATGAGCAGTTCTTC. Translation: CAIRRQGRNEQFF.